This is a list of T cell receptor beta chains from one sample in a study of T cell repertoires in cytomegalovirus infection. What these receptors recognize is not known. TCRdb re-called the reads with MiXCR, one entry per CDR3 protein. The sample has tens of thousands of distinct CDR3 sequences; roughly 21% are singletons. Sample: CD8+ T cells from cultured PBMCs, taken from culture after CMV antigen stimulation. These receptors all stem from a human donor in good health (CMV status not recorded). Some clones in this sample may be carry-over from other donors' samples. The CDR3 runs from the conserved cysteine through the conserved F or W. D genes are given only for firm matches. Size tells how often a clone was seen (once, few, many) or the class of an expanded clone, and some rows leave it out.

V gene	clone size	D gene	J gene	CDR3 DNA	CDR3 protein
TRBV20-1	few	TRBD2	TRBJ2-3	TGCAGTGCTCTAGTACTAGCGGGGATCACAGATACGCAGTATTTT	CSALVLAGITDTQYF
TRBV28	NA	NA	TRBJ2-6	TGTGCCAGCAGCCGTACAAGCTCTGGGGCCAACGGCCTGACTTTC	CASSRTSSGANGLTF
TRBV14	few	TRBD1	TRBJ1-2	TGTGCCAGCAGCCAAGTGAAGACAGGGGTTGGCTACACCTTC	CASSQVKTGVGYTF
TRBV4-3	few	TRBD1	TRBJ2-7	TGCGCCAGCAGCCAAGGACAGGGTATCTACGAGCAGTACTTC	CASSQGQGIYEQYF
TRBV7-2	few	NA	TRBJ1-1	TGTGCCAGCAGCCCATCTTTGTGGGGCACTGAAGCTTTCTTT	CASSPSLWGTEAFF
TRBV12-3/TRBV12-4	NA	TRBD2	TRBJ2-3	TGTGCCAGCAGCCCTAGCGGGGGGGTACAGTATTTT	CASSPSGGVQYF
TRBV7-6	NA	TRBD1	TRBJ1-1	TGTGCCAGCAGCGCCGGGAGTCAGGGGGTCACTGAAGCTTTCTTT	CASSAGSQGVTEAFF
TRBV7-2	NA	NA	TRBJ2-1	TGTGCCAGCAGCTTAGACAGCCGATATGTCTACAATGAGCAGTTCTTC	CASSLDSRYVYNEQFF
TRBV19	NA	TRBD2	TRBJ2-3	TGTGCCAGTAGTATTCTGGCGGGGGGTTTATCAGATACGCAGTATTTT	CASSILAGGLSDTQYF
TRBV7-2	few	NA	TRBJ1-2	TGTGCCAGCAGCTTAGGGCAGATTAACTATGGCTACACCTTC	CASSLGQINYGYTF
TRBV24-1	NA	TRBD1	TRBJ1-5	TGTGCCACCAGTGACTCTGGACAGGGACATCAGCCCCAGCATTTT	CATSDSGQGHQPQHF
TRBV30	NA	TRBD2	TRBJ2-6	TGTGCCTGGAGTGTACCTGGGGTAGCGGGAGGATCTGGGGCCAACGTCCTGACTTTC	CAWSVPGVAGGSGANVLTF
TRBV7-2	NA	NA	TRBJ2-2	TGTGCCAGCAGCCTGGCTGGGCCCGGGGAGCTGTTTTTT	CASSLAGPGELFF
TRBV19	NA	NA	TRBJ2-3	TGTGCCAGTAGCTCCCCCCAAACACTCCTTTCCACAGATACGCAGTATTTT	CASSSPQTLLSTDTQYF
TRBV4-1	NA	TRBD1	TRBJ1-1	TGCGCCAGCAGCCAAGGACAGGGAAACACTGAAGCTTTCTTT	CASSQGQGNTEAFF
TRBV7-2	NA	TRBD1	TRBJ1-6	TGTGCCAGCAGCCTAAAGACAGGGCGGCTTAATTCACCCCTCCACTTT	CASSLKTGRLNSPLHF
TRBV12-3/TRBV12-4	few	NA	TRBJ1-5	TGTGCCAGCAGTTTAGCGACCCCCCAGCCCCAGCATTTT	CASSLATPQPQHF
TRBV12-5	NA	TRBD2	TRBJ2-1	TGTGCTAGTGGTTATGGCGGGGGAACCTACAATGAGCAGTTCTTC	CASGYGGGTYNEQFF
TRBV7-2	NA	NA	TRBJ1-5	TGTGCCAGCAGCTTAAACGGTCAGGTTCGTTCTTTGGGAAGCAATCAGCCCCAGCATTTT	CASSLNGQVRSLGSNQPQHF
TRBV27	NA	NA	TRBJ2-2	TGTGCCAGCAGCTTATCTATGGCCGGGGAGCTGTTTTTT	CASSLSMAGELFF
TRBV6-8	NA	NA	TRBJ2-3	TGTGCCAGCAGTTACGCGAAGGATACGCAGTATTTT	CASSYAKDTQYF
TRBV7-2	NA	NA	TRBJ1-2	TGTGCCAGCAGCCAGTATGGCTACACCTTC	CASSQYGYTF
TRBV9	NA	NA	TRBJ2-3	TGTGCCAGCAGCGTCCGGGGCCATGCTGCAGATACGCAGTATTTT	CASSVRGHAADTQYF
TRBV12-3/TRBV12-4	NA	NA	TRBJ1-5	TGTGCCAGCAGTTTGTTTAATATCGGCAATCAGCCCCAGCATTTT	CASSLFNIGNQPQHF
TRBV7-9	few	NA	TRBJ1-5	TGTGCCAGCAGCTTAGCGAGTCATAATCAGCCCCAGCATTTT	CASSLASHNQPQHF
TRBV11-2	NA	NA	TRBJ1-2	TGTGCCAGCAGCTTAGGGGGGCACGACTATGGCTACACCTTC	CASSLGGHDYGYTF
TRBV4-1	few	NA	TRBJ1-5	TGCGCCAGCAGCCCCCTGTTGGGGCAGGGGAATGGGCCCCAGCATTTT	CASSPLLGQGNGPQHF
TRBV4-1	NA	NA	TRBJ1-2	TGCGCCAGCAGCCACGCCAGTGATCGAGGGCTTTTATCCTATGGCTACACCTTC	CASSHASDRGLLSYGYTF
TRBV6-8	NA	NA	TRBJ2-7	TGTGCCACACTCCCACCCTACGAGCAGTACTTC	CATLPPYEQYF
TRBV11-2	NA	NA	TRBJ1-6	TGTGCCAGCAGCTTAGATCGGCCGGGGGCGATCTATAATTCACCCCTCCACTTT	CASSLDRPGAIYNSPLHF
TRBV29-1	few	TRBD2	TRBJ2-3	TGCAGCGTCGGGAGGCAGACTGATACGCAGTATTTT	CSVGRQTDTQYF
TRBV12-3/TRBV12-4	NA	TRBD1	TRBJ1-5	TGTGCCAGCAGTTTATACGGGACAGATAGCAATCAGCCCCAGCATTTT	CASSLYGTDSNQPQHF
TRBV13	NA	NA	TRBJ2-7	TGTGCCAGCAGCTTACGGGGGAAAGGGGGCGAGCAGTACTTC	CASSLRGKGGEQYF
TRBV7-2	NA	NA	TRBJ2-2	TGTGCCAGCAGCTTAATCTCCGGGGAGCTGTTTTTT	CASSLISGELFF
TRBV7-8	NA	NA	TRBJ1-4	TGTGCCAGCAGCTTAGCAGGAGGGGCGAGTGCTAATGAAAAACTGTTTTTT	CASSLAGGASANEKLFF
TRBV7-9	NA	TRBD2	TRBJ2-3	TGTGCCAGCAGCTCTGGACTAGCGGGGGATCTTACGCAGTATTTT	CASSSGLAGDLTQYF
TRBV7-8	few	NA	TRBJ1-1	TGTGCCAGCAGCTTAGCGAAAGCTGAAGCTTTCTTT	CASSLAKAEAFF
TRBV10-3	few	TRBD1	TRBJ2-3	TGTGCCATCGGGACAGAGACAGATACGCAGTATTTT	CAIGTETDTQYF
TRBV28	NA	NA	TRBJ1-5	TGTGCCAGCAGTTTACCCCGGGATCAGCCCCAGCATTTT	CASSLPRDQPQHF
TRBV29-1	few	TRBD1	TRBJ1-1	TGCAGCGTTGCAGGGACAGGGGTGAGGGCTGAAGCTTTCTTT	CSVAGTGVRAEAFF
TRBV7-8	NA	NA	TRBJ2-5	TGTGCCAGCAGCTCTGACTTGCAAGAGACCCAGTACTTC	CASSSDLQETQYF
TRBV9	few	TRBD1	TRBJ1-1	TGTGCCAGCAGCGTCACAGGGGGAATTAACACTGAAGCTTTCTTT	CASSVTGGINTEAFF
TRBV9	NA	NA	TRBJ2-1	TGTGCCAGCAGCGTAGACAGCAATGAGCAGTTCTTC	CASSVDSNEQFF
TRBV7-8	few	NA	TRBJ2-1	TGTGCCAGCAGCCTGATTATTAGGGATGAGCAGTTCTTC	CASSLIIRDEQFF
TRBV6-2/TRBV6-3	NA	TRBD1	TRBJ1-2	TGTGCCAGCAGTTACGGCTCTACCGGGACAGAGAACTATGGCTACACCTTC	CASSYGSTGTENYGYTF
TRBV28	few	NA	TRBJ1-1	TGTGCCAGCAGTTTCAGGGTAGTGAACACTGAAGCTTTCTTT	CASSFRVVNTEAFF
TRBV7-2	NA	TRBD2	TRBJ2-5	TGTGCCAGCAGGGGACGGGGGGGCAGCCATCAAGAGACCCAGTACTTC	CASRGRGGSHQETQYF
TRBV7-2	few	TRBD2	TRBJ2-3	TGTGCCAGCAGCTTGACTAGCGGGGCGGCAGATACGCAGTATTTT	CASSLTSGAADTQYF
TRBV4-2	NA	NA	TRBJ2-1	TGTGCCAGCAGCCAAGATCGGGACGCCTACAATGAGCAGTTCTTC	CASSQDRDAYNEQFF
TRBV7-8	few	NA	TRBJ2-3	TGTGCCAGCAGCCCCCGAGGAGGGGGCCCTAGCACAGATACGCAGTATTTT	CASSPRGGGPSTDTQYF
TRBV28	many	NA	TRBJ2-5	TGTGCCAGCAGTTTACCCCGACAGCAAGAGACCCAGTACTTC	CASSLPRQQETQYF
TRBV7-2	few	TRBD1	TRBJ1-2	TGTGCCAGCAGCCCGGGGACAGATAACTATGGCTACACCTTC	CASSPGTDNYGYTF
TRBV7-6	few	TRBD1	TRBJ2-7	TGTGCCAGCAGCTTGGGACAGGGAAACGAGCAGTACTTC	CASSLGQGNEQYF
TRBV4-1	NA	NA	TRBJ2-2	TGCGCCAGCAGCCCCCAGTATACCGGGGAGCTGTTTTTT	CASSPQYTGELFF
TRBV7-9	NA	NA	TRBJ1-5	TGTGCCAGCAGTCCAGCGGGGGGGAGCAATCAGCCCCAGCATTTT	CASSPAGGSNQPQHF
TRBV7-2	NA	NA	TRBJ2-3	TGTGCCAGCAGCTTACGAGGAATTCATAGCACAGATACGCAGTATTTT	CASSLRGIHSTDTQYF
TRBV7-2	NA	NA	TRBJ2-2	TGTGCCAGCAGCTTATTGGACTGGGGGGAGCCCGGGGAGCTGTTTTTT	CASSLLDWGEPGELFF
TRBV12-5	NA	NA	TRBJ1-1	TGTGCTAGTGGCTCCCCCCAGGGAGGGCGGAACACTGAAGCTTTCTTT	CASGSPQGGRNTEAFF
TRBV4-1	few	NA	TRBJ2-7	TGCGCCAGCAGCCAAGAAGGTCCTCCAGTCGGTCGCTACGAGCAGTACTTC	CASSQEGPPVGRYEQYF
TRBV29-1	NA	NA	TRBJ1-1	TGCAGCGTTGAATCCGGCAGTGAAGCTTTCTTT	CSVESGSEAFF